This is a list of T cell receptor beta chains from one sample in a study of blood T cell repertoires in COVID-19. Libraries were prepared by immunoSEQ multiplex PCR; TCRdb keeps only in-frame clonotypes and omits some of them. Found here are about 120,000 clones, 71% of them singletons; the top ten hold approximately 0.79%. The sample taken for sequencing was peripheral blood. The receptors shown here come from a human donor with acute or convalescent COVID-19. The donor label of this sample is uncertain. The CDR3 runs from the conserved cysteine through the conserved F or W. D genes are given only for firm matches. Clone size is given for some rows only: seen once, a few or many times, or a class if the clone is expanded.

v_gene: TRBV6-5
len: 13
j_gene: TRBJ1-5
d_gene: TRBD1
abundance: once
CDR3nt: TGTGCCAGCAGCCCGGGACAGCTTCAGCCCCAGCATTTT
CDR3aa: CASSPGQLQPQHF

v_gene: TRBV4-2
len: 16
j_gene: TRBJ2-5
d_gene: TRBD2
abundance: -
CDR3nt: TGTGCCAGCAGCCAAGAGACTAGCGGGGGGGCAGAGACCCAGTACTTC
CDR3aa: CASSQETSGGAETQYF

v_gene: TRBV30
len: 14
j_gene: TRBJ1-1
d_gene: -
abundance: -
CDR3nt: TGTGCCTGGAGTCTCACAGGACTGAACACTGAAGCTTTCTTT
CDR3aa: CAWSLTGLNTEAFF

v_gene: TRBV5-1
len: 15
j_gene: TRBJ2-3
d_gene: -
abundance: -
CDR3nt: TGCGCCAGCAGCTTGGGTGGCAAATGGACAGATACGCAGTATTTT
CDR3aa: CASSLGGKWTDTQYF

v_gene: TRBV7-6
len: 17
j_gene: TRBJ2-1
d_gene: TRBD1
abundance: few
CDR3nt: TGTGCCAGCAGCTTGGGCAGGGGGCTGAGCTCCTACAATGAGCAGTTCTTC
CDR3aa: CASSLGRGLSSYNEQFF

v_gene: TRBV4-1
len: 16
j_gene: TRBJ1-3
d_gene: -
abundance: -
CDR3nt: TGCGCCAGCAGCCAACTGGACTCATCCTCTGGAAACACCATATATTTT
CDR3aa: CASSQLDSSSGNTIYF

v_gene: TRBV7-6
len: 17
j_gene: TRBJ1-4
d_gene: TRBD1
abundance: -
CDR3nt: TGTGCCAGCAGCTTAAGGACAGGGGGAAGCACTAATGAAAAACTGTTTTTT
CDR3aa: CASSLRTGGSTNEKLFF

v_gene: TRBV4-1
len: 15
j_gene: TRBJ2-1
d_gene: TRBD2
abundance: -
CDR3nt: TGCGCCAGCAGCCCTCATAGCGGGGGGGCAGATGAGCAGTTCTTC
CDR3aa: CASSPHSGGADEQFF

v_gene: TRBV6-5
len: 13
j_gene: TRBJ1-2
d_gene: TRBD1
abundance: -
CDR3nt: TGTGCCAGCACCCTCCAGACAGGGAGAGGCTACACCTTC
CDR3aa: CASTLQTGRGYTF

v_gene: TRBV6-5
len: 15
j_gene: TRBJ2-1
d_gene: TRBD2
abundance: -
CDR3nt: TGTGCCAGCAGTTACTCTACTAGCGGGGTGAATGAGCAGTTCTTC
CDR3aa: CASSYSTSGVNEQFF

v_gene: TRBV25-1
len: 13
j_gene: TRBJ1-1
d_gene: -
abundance: -
CDR3nt: TGTGCCAGCAGTGAAGGAGGGGGGGGCGGAGCTTTCTTT
CDR3aa: CASSEGGGGGAFF

v_gene: TRBV6-5
len: 11
j_gene: TRBJ1-6
d_gene: -
abundance: -
CDR3nt: TGTGCCAGCGGGCAGAATTCACCCCTCCACTTT
CDR3aa: CASGQNSPLHF

v_gene: TRBV7-2
len: 18
j_gene: TRBJ2-5
d_gene: -
abundance: -
CDR3nt: TGTGCCAGCAGCTTAGTTGGCCGAGCCCGGGGAGCCCAAGAGACCCAGTACTTC
CDR3aa: CASSLVGRARGAQETQYF

v_gene: TRBV7-9
len: 16
j_gene: TRBJ2-1
d_gene: TRBD2
abundance: many
CDR3nt: TGTGCCAGCAGCTTCGTACCGGGACTAGAAATTGGTGAGCAGTTCTTC
CDR3aa: CASSFVPGLEIGEQFF

v_gene: TRBV7-9
len: 13
j_gene: TRBJ2-6
d_gene: -
abundance: few
CDR3nt: TGTGCCAGCAGCCCCTTTGGGGCCAACGTCCTGACTTTC
CDR3aa: CASSPFGANVLTF

v_gene: TRBV13
len: 17
j_gene: TRBJ2-6
d_gene: TRBD1
abundance: few
CDR3nt: TGTGCCAGCAGCCTGGGACAGGGGGCGCACGGGGCCAACGTCCTGACTTTC
CDR3aa: CASSLGQGAHGANVLTF

v_gene: TRBV7-3
len: 17
j_gene: TRBJ2-5
d_gene: TRBD2
abundance: -
CDR3nt: TGTGCCAGCAGCTTAAGTCCCCCCCTAGCGGTCCAAGAGACCCAGTACTTC
CDR3aa: CASSLSPPLAVQETQYF

v_gene: TRBV29-1
len: 13
j_gene: TRBJ2-2
d_gene: TRBD1
abundance: -
CDR3nt: TGCAGCGCACGGACAGGGGGCACCGGGGAGCTGTTTTTT
CDR3aa: CSARTGGTGELFF

v_gene: TRBV10-1
len: 14
j_gene: TRBJ2-3
d_gene: TRBD1
abundance: -
CDR3nt: TGCGCCAGCAGTGAGTCGACAGGGGGGGATACGCAGTATTTT
CDR3aa: CASSESTGGDTQYF

v_gene: TRBV7-2
len: 13
j_gene: TRBJ2-5
d_gene: -
abundance: -
CDR3nt: TGTGCCAGCACCCTTGGGGGGATGCGGGGCCAGTACTTC
CDR3aa: CASTLGGMRGQYF

v_gene: TRBV5-4
len: 14
j_gene: TRBJ1-6
d_gene: TRBD1
abundance: few
CDR3nt: TGTGCCAGCAGGTGGGACAGCTCCGGTTCACCCCTCCACTTT
CDR3aa: CASRWDSSGSPLHF

v_gene: TRBV3-1/TRBV3-2
len: 14
j_gene: TRBJ1-4
d_gene: -
abundance: -
CDR3nt: TGTGCCAGCAGCCACAGCAGGAACGTAGAAAAACTGTTTTTT
CDR3aa: CASSHSRNVEKLFF

v_gene: TRBV7-9
len: 15
j_gene: TRBJ1-2
d_gene: -
abundance: -
CDR3nt: TGTGCCAGCAGCTCCTGGAATAGCGCGTCTGATGGCTACACCTTC
CDR3aa: CASSSWNSASDGYTF

v_gene: TRBV19
len: 15
j_gene: TRBJ2-6
d_gene: -
abundance: -
CDR3nt: TGTGCCAGTAGTCCCGGAGCCTCTGGGGCCAACGTCCTGACTTTC
CDR3aa: CASSPGASGANVLTF

v_gene: TRBV29-1
len: 13
j_gene: TRBJ2-3
d_gene: -
abundance: -
CDR3nt: TGCAGCGTTGAAGGTTCTGTTTCGGATACGCAGTATTTT
CDR3aa: CSVEGSVSDTQYF

v_gene: TRBV14
len: 17
j_gene: TRBJ1-3
d_gene: -
abundance: -
CDR3nt: TGTGCCAGCAGCCAAGTCCCCGGGAGGTCCTCTGGAAACACCATATATTTT
CDR3aa: CASSQVPGRSSGNTIYF

v_gene: TRBV2
len: 14
j_gene: TRBJ1-6
d_gene: -
abundance: few
CDR3nt: TGTGCCAGCAGTGAGGGCCCGATTAATTCACCCCTCCACTTT
CDR3aa: CASSEGPINSPLHF

v_gene: TRBV25-1
len: 13
j_gene: TRBJ1-6
d_gene: -
abundance: -
CDR3nt: TGTGCCAGCAGTGGACTCGACAGTTCACCCCTCCACTTT
CDR3aa: CASSGLDSSPLHF